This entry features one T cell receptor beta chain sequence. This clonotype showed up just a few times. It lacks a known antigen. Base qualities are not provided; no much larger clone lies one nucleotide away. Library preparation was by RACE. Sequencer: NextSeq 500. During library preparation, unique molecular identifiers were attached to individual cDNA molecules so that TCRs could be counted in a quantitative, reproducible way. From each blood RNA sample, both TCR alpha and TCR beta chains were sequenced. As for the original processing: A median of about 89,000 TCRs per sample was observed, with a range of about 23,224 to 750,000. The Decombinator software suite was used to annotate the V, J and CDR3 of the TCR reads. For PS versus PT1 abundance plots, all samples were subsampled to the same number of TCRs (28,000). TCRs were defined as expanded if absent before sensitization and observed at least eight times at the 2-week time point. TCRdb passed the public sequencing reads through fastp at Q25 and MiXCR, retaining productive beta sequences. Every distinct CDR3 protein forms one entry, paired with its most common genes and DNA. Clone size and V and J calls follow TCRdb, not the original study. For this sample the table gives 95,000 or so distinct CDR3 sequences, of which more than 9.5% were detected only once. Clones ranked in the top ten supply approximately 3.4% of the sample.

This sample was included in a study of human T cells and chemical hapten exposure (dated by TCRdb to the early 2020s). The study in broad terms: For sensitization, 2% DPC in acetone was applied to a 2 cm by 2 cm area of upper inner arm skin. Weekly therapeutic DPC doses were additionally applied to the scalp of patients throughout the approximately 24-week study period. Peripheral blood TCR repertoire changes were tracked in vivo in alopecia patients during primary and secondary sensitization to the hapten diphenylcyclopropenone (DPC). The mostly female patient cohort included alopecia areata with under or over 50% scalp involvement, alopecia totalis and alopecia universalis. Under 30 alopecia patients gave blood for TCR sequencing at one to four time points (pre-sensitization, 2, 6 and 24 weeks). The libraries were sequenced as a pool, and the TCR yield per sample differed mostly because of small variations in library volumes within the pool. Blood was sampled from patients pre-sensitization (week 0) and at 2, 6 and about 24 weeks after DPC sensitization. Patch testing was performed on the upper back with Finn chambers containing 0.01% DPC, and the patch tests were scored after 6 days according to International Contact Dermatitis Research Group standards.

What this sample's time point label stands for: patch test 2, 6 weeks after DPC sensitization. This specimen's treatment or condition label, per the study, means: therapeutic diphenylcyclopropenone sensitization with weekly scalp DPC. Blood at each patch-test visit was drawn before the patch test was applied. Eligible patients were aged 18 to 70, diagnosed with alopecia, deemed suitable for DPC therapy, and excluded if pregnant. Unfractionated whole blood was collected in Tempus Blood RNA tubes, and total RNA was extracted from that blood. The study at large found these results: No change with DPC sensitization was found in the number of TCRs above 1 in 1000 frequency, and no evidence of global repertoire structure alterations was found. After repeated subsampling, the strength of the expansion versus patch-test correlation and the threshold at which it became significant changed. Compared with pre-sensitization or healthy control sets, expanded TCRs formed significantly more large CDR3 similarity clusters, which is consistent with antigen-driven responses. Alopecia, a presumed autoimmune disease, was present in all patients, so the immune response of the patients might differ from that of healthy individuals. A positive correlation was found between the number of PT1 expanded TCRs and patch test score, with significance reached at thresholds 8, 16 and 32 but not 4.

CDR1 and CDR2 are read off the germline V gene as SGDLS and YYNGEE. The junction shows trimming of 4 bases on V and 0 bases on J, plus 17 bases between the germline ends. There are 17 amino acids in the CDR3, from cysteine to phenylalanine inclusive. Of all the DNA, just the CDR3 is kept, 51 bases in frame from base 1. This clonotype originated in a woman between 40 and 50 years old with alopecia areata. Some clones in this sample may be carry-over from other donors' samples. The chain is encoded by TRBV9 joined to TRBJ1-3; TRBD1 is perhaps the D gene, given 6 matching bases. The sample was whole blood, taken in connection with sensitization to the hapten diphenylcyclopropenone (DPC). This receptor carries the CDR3 CASSKAVTGSSGNTIYF. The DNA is TGTGCCAGCAGCAAGGCCGTTACAGGGAGCTCTGGAAACACCATATATTTT.